Below, one T cell receptor beta chain is given with its context. The record originates from a study of blood T cell repertoires in COVID-19. Turning to the study itself: The United States, Italy and Spain provided the acute and convalescent COVID-19 samples.

Between the trimmed V and J ends, which lost 1 base and 4 bases, there was a span of 5 bases. In germline, CDR1 is SGHVS, CDR2 FNYEAQ. This CDR3 contains 13 residues. Authors' methods: Researchers report that nucleated cell counts were estimated from reference gene primer amplification. Here immunoSEQ multiplex PCR was the method, and the copy in TCRdb shows in-frame clones only, minus some. The V and J calls and clone size were taken over from that table, and D and trimming were inferred from the DNA. The sample lists fewer than 250,000 clones, 84% occurring once. The chain employs TRBV7-6 and TRBJ1-5; D gene ambiguous. This TCR derives from a man in his fifties or sixties with acute or convalescent COVID-19. Specimen: peripheral blood. CDR3 loop: CASSLDGNQPQHF. The CDR3 nucleotides read TGTGCCAGCAGCTTAGACGGGAATCAGCCCCAGCATTTT.